This entry lists 21 T cell receptor beta chains sequenced from one sample in a study of early T cells in non-severe SARS-CoV-2 infection (dated by TCRdb to about 2021). Library method: 5' RACE. The sequencing machine was a NextSeq 500. TCRdb handled the public reads itself, with Q25 trimming in fastp and clone calling in MiXCR, and kept productive beta chains. One record per CDR3 amino acid sequence lists the most common genes and DNA. Present in this sample are 90,000 to 100,000 distinct CDR3 sequences, about 13% of which were seen just once. Jointly, the top ten make up around 2% of the sample. Material: whole blood. These receptors all stem from an adult who was a healthcare worker with PCR-confirmed SARS-CoV-2 infection or an uninfected control (not recorded which).

This clonotype was detected many times. The chain is built from TRBV5-4 and TRBJ2-7, with 10 bases aligning to TRBD2. V lost 2 bases to trimming and J lost 0 bases; unmatched junction nucleotides: 2. Germline CDR1 SGHNT, CDR2 YYREEE (reference sequence). The CDR3 covers 15 residues. The CDR3: CASSFSGGASYEQYF. CDR3 sequence (DNA): TGTGCCAGCAGCTTCAGCGGGGGGGCCTCCTACGAGCAGTACTTC.

This chain links TRBV5-4 with TRBJ1-3; D uncertain. The V end lost 0 bases, the J end lost 0 bases, and 4 bases lay between the germline ends. CDR1 SGHNT and CDR2 YYREEE come from the germline V gene (reference sequence). There are 14 residues in the CDR3. As DNA, the CDR3 is TGTGCCAGCAGCTTGGACCTCTCTGGAAACACCATATATTTT. As protein: CASSLDLSGNTIYF.

The V and J genes are TRBV28 and TRBJ2-7, with D possibly called TRBD1 or TRBD2 (5 bases each). Germline V gene lookup returns CDR1 MDHEN and CDR2 SYDVKM. Trimming shortened V by 8 bases and J by 3 bases, and 20 bases separated the two germline ends. The CDR3 length is 15 residues. CDR3 protein: CASHPWGTANYEQYF. In DNA, the CDR3 is TGTGCCAGCCACCCCTGGGGGACGGCGAACTACGAGCAGTACTTC. The complete variable domain, with remaining parts taken from reference TRBV28 and TRBJ2-7, reads DVKVTQSSRYLVKRTGEKVFLECVQDMDHENMFWYRQDPGLGLRLIYFSYDVKMKEKGDIPEGYSVSREKKERFSLILESASTNQTSMYLCASHPWGTANYEQYFGPGTRLTVT.

This clonotype was detected ten times or more. The chain carries TRBV7-9 and TRBJ1-5, with 11 nucleotides matching TRBD1. This CDR3 region has 15 residues. V lost 5 bases, J lost 4 bases, and 4 bases stayed unmatched. CDR1 is SEHNR and CDR2 is FQNEAQ in the germline V gene (reference sequence). The CDR3: CASSPGTGGNQPQHF. Here the CDR3 DNA reads TGTGCCAGCAGCCCCGGGACAGGGGGGAATCAGCCCCAGCATTTT.

The V gene is TRBV6-5, the J gene TRBJ2-1; 7 bases agree with TRBD1. Germline loops: CDR1 MNHEY, CDR2 SVGAGI. The CDR3 loop spans 18 amino acids. Trimming removed 4 bases from V and 5 bases from J; junction bases left unmatched: 17. CDR3 coding DNA: TGTGCCAGCAGTTCCCTGACAGGGTCCCTTCCCTCTGACAATGAGCAGTTCTTC. This sequence encodes CASSSLTGSLPSDNEQFF.

This clonotype has just a few counts. The chain has TRBV7-2 and TRBJ2-1, with D perhaps matching TRBD1 or TRBD2 (6 bases each). This CDR3 contains 18 residues. V lost 3 bases and J 5 bases, leaving 23 bases between the germline ends. Germline lookup yields CDR1 SGHTA and CDR2 FQGNSA. CDR3 amino acids: CASSFWRGLRGWDNEQFF. The DNA of the CDR3 is TGTGCCAGCAGCTTTTGGCGGGGTCTCAGGGGTTGGGACAATGAGCAGTTCTTC.

This clonotype was counted a few times. V gene TRBV5-6 combines with J gene TRBJ1-3; TRBD1 might be the D (5 bases). The CDR3 consists of 16 residues. Germline lookup yields CDR1 SGHDT and CDR2 YYEEEE. The V and J ends lost 1 base and 0 bases respectively, with 11 bases between them. CDR3 amino acids: CASSLRTLISGNTIYF. Written as DNA, the CDR3 is TGTGCCAGCAGCTTGAGGACACTGATCTCTGGAAACACCATATATTTT. The full variable domain, rest sourced from reference TRBV5-6 and TRBJ1-3, is DAGVTQSPTHLIKTRGQQVTLRCSPKSGHDTVSWYQQALGQGPQFIFQYYEEEERQRGNFPDRFSGHQFPNYSSELNVNALLLGDSALYLCASSLRTLISGNTIYFGEGSWLTVV.

In nucleotides, the CDR3 is TGCAGCGTTGAGGGGACAGGGGCGTCCTACAATGAGCAGTTCTTC. Its protein is CSVEGTGASYNEQFF. This chain links TRBV29-1 with TRBJ2-1; TRBD1 matches 10 bases. In germline, CDR1 is SQVTM, CDR2 ANQGSEA. The CDR3 runs to 15 residues. The V segment lost 3 bases and the J segment 1 base; nucleotides outside the gene matches: 3.

The chain couples TRBV5-5 to TRBJ2-5; TRBD1 matches at 7 bases. CDR1 and CDR2 (germline): SGHKS, YYEKEE (reference sequence). The V gene end was trimmed by 5 bases and the J gene end by 7 bases; junction bases not matched to a gene: 11. The CDR3 contains 14 residues. Written as DNA, the CDR3 is TGTGCCAGCAGACCCGGGACAGACACCGCGACCCAGTACTTC. This translates into CASRPGTDTATQYF.

The J gene is TRBJ2-3, the V gene TRBV20-1, with 7 bases fitting TRBD2. V dropped 0 bases and J dropped 7; count of bases not matched to a gene: 10. This CDR3 has 15 residues. The V gene's germline CDR1 is DFQATT and CDR2 SNEGSKA (reference sequence). CDR3 nucleotide sequence: TGCAGTGCTAGAGATCGGAAAGCGGGGTTTAATACGCAGTATTTT. It is translated as CSARDRKAGFNTQYF.

This clonotype was seen a few times. This rearrangement joins TRBV7-9 to TRBJ2-3, with D unresolved. V was pared by 4 bases and J by 0 bases, with 20 bases between. This CDR3 spans 18 amino acids. CDR1 SEHNR and CDR2 FQNEAQ come from the germline V gene (reference sequence). CDR3 residues: CASSSTPLAYLSTDTQYF. The CDR3 nucleotides are TGTGCCAGCAGCTCAACGCCGTTAGCTTACCTTAGCACAGATACGCAGTATTTT.

The V gene is TRBV11-2, the J gene TRBJ2-3, with D maybe TRBD2 (5 bases). V was shortened by 2 bases and J by 2 bases, with 20 bases between the two germline ends. In germline, CDR1 is SGHAT, CDR2 FQNNGV. CDR3 length equals 18 residues. As DNA, the CDR3 is TGTGCCAGCAGCTTAATGGGCGGACTGAAACCCCTCACAGATACGCAGTATTTT. Its protein is CASSLMGGLKPLTDTQYF.

The chain joins TRBV28 to TRBJ2-1, with 7 bases fitting TRBD1. This CDR3 has 14 residues. After removal of 5 bases from V and 8 bases from J, the junction contained 9 bases not matched to a gene. Germline CDR1 is MDHEN and CDR2 is SYDVKM. CDR3 amino acids: CASSRQGMIHEQFF. CDR3 nucleotide sequence: TGTGCCAGCAGTCGACAGGGTATGATCCATGAGCAGTTCTTC.

In its sample, this clonotype was seen many times. The chain employs TRBV2 and TRBJ2-6, with 7 bases identical to TRBD1. Germline trimming cut 5 bases from V and 4 bases from J; bases unmatched to any gene: 5. Germline V gene lookup returns CDR1 SNHLY and CDR2 FYNNEI. CDR3 length equals 15 residues. The CDR3 DNA reads as TGTGCCAGCAGTAAAAGGGGGCAAGGGGCCAACGTCCTGACTTTC. Translation: CASSKRGQGANVLTF.

This clonotype showed up just a few times. The chain joins TRBV20-1 to TRBJ2-7; no reliable D call. The CDR3 has 13 residues. In germline, CDR1 is DFQATT, CDR2 SNEGSKA (reference sequence). Trimming removed 6 bases from V and 1 base from J, with 13 bases in between. The CDR3: CSARIARSYEQYF. The CDR3 nucleotides read TGCAGTGCGCGGATCGCCCGGTCCTACGAGCAGTACTTC.

This clonotype was detected only a few times. J is TRBJ2-7 and V is TRBV7-9; 8 positions agree with TRBD1. Unmatched junction bases numbered 7, after V lost 10 bases and J lost 2 bases. Germline V gene sequence: CDR1 SEHNR, CDR2 FQNEAQ (reference sequence). CDR3 size: 13 residues. The CDR3 DNA reads as TGTGCCATACGGACAGGGAGCGCCTACGAGCAGTACTTC. Protein product: CAIRTGSAYEQYF. The whole variable domain, filled in from reference TRBV7-9 and TRBJ2-7, reads DTGVSQNPRHKITKRGQNVTFRCDPISEHNRLYWYRQTLGQGPEFLTYFQNEAQLEKSRLLSDRFSAERPKGSFSTLEIQRTEQGDSAMYLCAIRTGSAYEQYFGPGTRLTVT.

This clonotype was counted at least ten times. The chain couples TRBV5-1 to TRBJ2-7; 10 nucleotides line up with TRBD1. This CDR3 is 15 amino acids long. Looked up from germline, CDR1 is SGHRS and CDR2 is YFSETQ. J lost 1 base, V lost 4 bases, and 5 bases had no gene match. CDR3 nucleotides: TGCGCCAGCAGCCCGCGGACAGGGGGATCCTACGAGCAGTACTTC. Its protein is CASSPRTGGSYEQYF.

This clonotype was detected ten times or more. J is TRBJ2-5 and V is TRBV2, with TRBD2 identical over 11 bases. The CDR3 loop spans 15 amino acids. V was clipped by 4 bases and J by 5 bases; unmatched bases: 6. From germline, CDR1 is SNHLY and CDR2 FYNNEI. CDR3 in amino acids: CASSVSLAGGETQYF. CDR3 coding DNA: TGTGCCAGCAGTGTCTCCCTAGCGGGAGGTGAGACCCAGTACTTC.

The table lists this clonotype with a few counts. The J gene is TRBJ2-2, the V gene TRBV5-6; 8 positions match TRBD1. The CDR3 spans 14 residues. Germline CDR1 SGHDT, CDR2 YYEEEE. V lost 4 bases, J lost 6 bases, and 5 bases stayed unmatched. The CDR3 spells CASSDDRGAGELFF. The CDR3 DNA is TGTGCCAGCAGCGATGACAGGGGAGCCGGGGAGCTGTTTTTT.

This clonotype was counted only a few times. This chain links TRBV18 with TRBJ1-5, with TRBD1 matching 7 bases. Trimming cost V 2 bases and J 2 bases; bases outside gene matches: 6. Germline V gene sequence: CDR1 KGHSH, CDR2 LQKENI. This CDR3 is built from 16 residues. CDR3 sequence: CASSPTTGIGNQPQHF. As DNA, the CDR3 is TGTGCCAGCTCACCAACGACAGGGATCGGCAATCAGCCCCAGCATTTT.

At least ten counts were recorded for this clonotype. The J gene is TRBJ2-3, the V gene TRBV4-1, with TRBD1 identical over 11 bases. With V trimmed by 3 bases and J by 5 bases, 4 bases remained unmatched. This CDR3 has 15 amino acids. Looked up from germline, CDR1 is MGHRA and CDR2 is YSYEKL. CDR3 bases: TGCGCCAGCAGCCACTCGGACAGGGGGCAAGATACGCAGTATTTT. It yields the protein CASSHSDRGQDTQYF.